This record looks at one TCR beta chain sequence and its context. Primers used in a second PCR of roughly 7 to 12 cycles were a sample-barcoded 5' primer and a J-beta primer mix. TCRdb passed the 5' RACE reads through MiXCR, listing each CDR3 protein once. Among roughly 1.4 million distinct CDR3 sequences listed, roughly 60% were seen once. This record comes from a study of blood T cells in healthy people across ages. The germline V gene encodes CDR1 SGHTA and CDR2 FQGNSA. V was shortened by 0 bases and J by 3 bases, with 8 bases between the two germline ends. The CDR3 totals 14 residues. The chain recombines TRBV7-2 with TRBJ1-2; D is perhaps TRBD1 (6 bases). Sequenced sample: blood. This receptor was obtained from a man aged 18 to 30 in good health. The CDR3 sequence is CASSLAWTDYGYTF. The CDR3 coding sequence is TGTGCCAGCAGCTTAGCCTGGACAGACTATGGCTACACCTTC. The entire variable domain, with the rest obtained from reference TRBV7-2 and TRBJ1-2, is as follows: GAGVSQSPSNKVTEKGKDVELRCDPISGHTALYWYRQSLGQGLEFLIYFQGNSAPDKSGLPSDRFSAERTGGSVSTLTIQRTQQEDSAVYLCASSLAWTDYGYTFGSGTRLTVV.